This T cell receptor (beta chain) was profiled in a study of beta chain features in type 1 diabetes. Study conclusions and caveats: Type 1 diabetes patients had TCRB CDR3s that were shorter (moderately but significantly so) in all four CD4+ subsets. More deletions and fewer insertions at VDJ junctions were found in patients with type 1 diabetes. PCR could preferentially amplify shorter templates, alike in patients and controls.

Of note for this clone: Its antigen is undetermined.

Expressed TCRB transcripts were sequenced because the entire RNA isolate underwent reverse transcription. Assay: immunoSEQ multiplex PCR; the TCRdb copy retains only in-frame clones and omits some. The repertoire holds about 280,000 clones, with approximately 15% as singletons. V dropped 5 bases and J dropped 5; count of bases not matched to a gene: 7. The CDR3 is made up of 15 amino acids. Germline CDR1 and CDR2: SGHAT and FQNNGV. This clonotype originated in a man aged 18 to 29 with type 1 diabetes. Sample: naive CD4+ T cells from blood. The chain links TRBV11-2 to TRBJ2-7; 12 bases align to TRBD2. The CDR3, as DNA: TGTGCCAGCAGCACTCGGACTAGCGGGAACGACGAGCAGTACTTC. This encodes CASSTRTSGNDEQYF.